This T cell receptor beta chain was documented in a study of T cell responses to AZD1222 COVID-19 vaccine. The V gene lost 4 bases and the J gene lost 13 bases, with 22 bases spanning the gap. The CDR3 extends over 13 amino acids. Germline CDR1 reads GTSNPN; CDR2 reads SVGIG (reference sequence). The table came from immunoSEQ multiplex PCR; TCRdb's copy has only in-frame clones and leaves some out. The table has over 100,000 clones, about nine tenths seen once. Study-level points and caveats: Two AZD1222 administrations were followed by greater Spike-specific TCR breadth and depth. The donor cohort was predominantly white British with a female majority, and clonal diversity may have been underestimated. Among spike-specific TCRs, nearly half reportedly target unmutated variant regions. Regions 160-218 and 743-854 held dominance among vaccine-associated CD4 TCRs, which spanned spike.

In regard to this clone: What it binds is unknown.

The sequenced sample was peripheral blood, obtained on day 0 of AZD1222 vaccination. This clonotype was obtained from an adult in good health. The chain couples TRBV30 to TRBJ1-1; tentatively, D is TRBD1 (5 bases). Here the CDR3 reads CAWNRKETEGGFF. The CDR3 DNA follows: TGTGCCTGGAACAGGAAAGAGACGGAGGGAGGTTTCTTT.